This TCR beta chain was retrieved from a study of CD8 T cells in ankylosing spondylitis. Overall study results and limits: The clones that were linked to disease were reported to be significantly enriched in matched synovial fluid samples from ankylosing spondylitis patients. In reactive arthritis synovial fluid and blood, some motif variants had been reported before. Seven to nine highly homologous variants made up a TCR beta motif that seemed to typify ankylosing spondylitis blood.

V was trimmed by 0 bases and J by 4 bases, leaving 12 bases between them. CDR1 and CDR2 from the germline V gene are SGHRS and YFSETQ. The CDR3 sequence is 15 residues long. Libraries of TCR beta came from quantitative 5'-RACE with molecular barcodes. In TCRdb, the 5' RACE reads were re-called with MiXCR into one record per CDR3 protein. Of fewer than 750,000 distinct CDR3 sequences listed, around 17% are singletons. This clonotype has only a few counts. Its antigen is not identified. The receptor's source is a male donor with ankylosing spondylitis. The specimen sequenced was blood, either unsorted or a sorted T cell fraction (not recorded which). The V gene is TRBV5-1, the J gene TRBJ2-3, with TRBD1 as a possible D gene (5 bases). This CDR3 reads CASSLGRSRADTQYF. The CDR3 nucleotides are TGCGCCAGCAGCTTGGGAAGAAGCAGGGCAGATACGCAGTATTTT.